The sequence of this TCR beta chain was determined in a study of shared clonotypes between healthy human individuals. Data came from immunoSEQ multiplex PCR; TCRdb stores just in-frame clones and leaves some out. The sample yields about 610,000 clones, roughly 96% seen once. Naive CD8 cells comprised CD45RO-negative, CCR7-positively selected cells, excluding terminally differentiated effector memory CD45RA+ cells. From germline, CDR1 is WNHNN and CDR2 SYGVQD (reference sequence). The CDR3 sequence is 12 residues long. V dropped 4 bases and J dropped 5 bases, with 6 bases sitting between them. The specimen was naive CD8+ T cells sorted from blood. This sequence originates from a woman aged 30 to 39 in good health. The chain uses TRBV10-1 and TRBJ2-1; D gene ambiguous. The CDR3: CASSGSDNEQFF. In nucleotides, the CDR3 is TGCGCCAGCAGTGGATCCGACAATGAGCAGTTCTTC.